The rows below give T cell receptor beta chains drawn from one sample of a study of T-cell reconstitution after alpha-beta-depleted transplantation in children. Each CDR3 protein is one row after TCRdb ran MiXCR on the PCR reads. The sample yields 150,000 to 200,000 distinct CDR3 sequences, around 6.8% seen once. The material sequenced was PBMCs from the stem cell graft donor, taken from the stem cell graft. The receptors derive from a human donor who donated a stem cell graft to a child with Wiskott-Aldrich syndrome. The CDR3 runs from the conserved cysteine through the conserved F or W. A D gene is named only where the DNA matches it firmly. The size field reads once, few, many, or a class for an expanded clone.

TRBV7-9,-,many,TRBJ1-1,CASSLGRAGTEAFF,TGTGCCAGCAGCTTAGGTAGGGCGGGCACTGAAGCTTTCTTT
TRBV4-1,-,many,TRBJ1-2,CASSLGVNGYTF,TGCGCCAGCAGCCTAGGAGTTAATGGCTACACCTTC
TRBV20-1,TRBD1,many,TRBJ2-3,CSARFRQGSTDTQYF,TGCAGTGCTAGATTTAGACAGGGCAGCACAGATACGCAGTATTTT
TRBV3-1,TRBD2,many,TRBJ2-3,CASSQDQRGLVLYSDTQYF,TGTGCCAGCAGCCAAGATCAAAGGGGACTAGTATTATATTCAGATACGCAGTATTTT
TRBV18,TRBD1,many,TRBJ2-3,CASSPDRVSWTDTQYF,TGTGCCAGCTCACCCGACAGGGTATCGTGGACAGATACGCAGTATTTT
TRBV7-8,-,many,TRBJ2-1,CASSLDLGEGQFF,TGTGCCAGCAGCTTAGATCTCGGGGAAGGGCAGTTCTTC
TRBV12-3/TRBV12-4,TRBD2,many,TRBJ2-5,CASSPQRGRETQYF,TGTGCCAGCAGTCCACAGCGGGGGCGAGAGACCCAGTACTTC
TRBV5-6,-,many,TRBJ2-1,CASSFTYNEQFF,TGTGCCAGCAGCTTTACTTACAATGAGCAGTTCTTC
TRBV7-2,-,many,TRBJ1-3,CASSLGDGGNTIYF,TGTGCCAGCAGCTTAGGGGACGGAGGAAACACCATATATTTT
TRBV20-1,-,few,TRBJ1-1,CSARKDSVTEAFF,TGCAGTGCTAGGAAGGACTCTGTTACTGAAGCTTTCTTT
TRBV12-3/TRBV12-4,-,many,TRBJ2-5,CASSPARGGQETQYF,TGTGCCAGCAGCCCAGCCCGGGGCGGACAAGAGACCCAGTACTTC
TRBV5-1,TRBD1,many,TRBJ1-2,CASSPTRGQLVGYTF,TGCGCCAGCAGCCCAACGAGGGGGCAGCTTGTTGGCTACACCTTC